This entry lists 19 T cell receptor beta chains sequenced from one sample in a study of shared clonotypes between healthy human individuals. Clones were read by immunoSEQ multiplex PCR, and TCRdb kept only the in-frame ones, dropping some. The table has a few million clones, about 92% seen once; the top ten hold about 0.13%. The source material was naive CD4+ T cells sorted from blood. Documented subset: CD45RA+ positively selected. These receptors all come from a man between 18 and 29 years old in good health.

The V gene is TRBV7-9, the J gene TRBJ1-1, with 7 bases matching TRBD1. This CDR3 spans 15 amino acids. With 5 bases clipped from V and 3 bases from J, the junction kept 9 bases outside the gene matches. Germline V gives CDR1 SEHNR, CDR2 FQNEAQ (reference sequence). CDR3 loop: CASSVYRDSDTEAFF. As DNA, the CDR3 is TGTGCCAGCAGCGTGTACCGGGACAGTGACACTGAAGCTTTCTTT.

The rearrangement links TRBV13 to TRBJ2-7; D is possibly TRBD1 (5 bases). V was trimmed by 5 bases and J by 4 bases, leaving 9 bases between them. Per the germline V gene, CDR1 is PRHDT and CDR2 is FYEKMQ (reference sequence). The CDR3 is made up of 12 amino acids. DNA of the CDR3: TGTGCCAGCAGCCCCAGGGATTACGAGCAGTACTTC. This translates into CASSPRDYEQYF.

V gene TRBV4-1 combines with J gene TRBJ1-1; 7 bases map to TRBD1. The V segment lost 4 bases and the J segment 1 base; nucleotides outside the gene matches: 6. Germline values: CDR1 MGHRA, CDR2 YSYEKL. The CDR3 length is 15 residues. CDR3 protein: CASSPLQGGNTEAFF. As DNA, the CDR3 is TGCGCCAGCAGCCCGCTCCAGGGGGGGAACACTGAAGCTTTCTTT.

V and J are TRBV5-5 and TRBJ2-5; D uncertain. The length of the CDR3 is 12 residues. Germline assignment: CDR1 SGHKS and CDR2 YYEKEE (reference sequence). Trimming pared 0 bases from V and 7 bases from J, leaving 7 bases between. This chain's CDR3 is CASSLADWTQYF. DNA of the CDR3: TGTGCCAGCAGCTTGGCCGACTGGACCCAGTACTTC.

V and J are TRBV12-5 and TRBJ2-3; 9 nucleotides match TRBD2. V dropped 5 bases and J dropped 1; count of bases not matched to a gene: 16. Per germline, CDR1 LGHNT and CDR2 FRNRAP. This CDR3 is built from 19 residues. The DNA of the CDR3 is TGTGCTAGTGGTGCTTGGGCGAAAGATAGCGGGGGCCGCACAGATACGCAGTATTTT. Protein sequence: CASGAWAKDSGGRTDTQYF.

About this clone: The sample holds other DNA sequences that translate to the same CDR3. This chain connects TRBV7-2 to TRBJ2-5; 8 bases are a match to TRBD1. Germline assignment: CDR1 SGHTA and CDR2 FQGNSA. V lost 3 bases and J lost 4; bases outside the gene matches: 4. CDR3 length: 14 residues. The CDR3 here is CASSLGQVRETQYF. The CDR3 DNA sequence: TGTGCCAGCAGCTTGGGACAGGTTCGAGAGACCCAGTACTTC.

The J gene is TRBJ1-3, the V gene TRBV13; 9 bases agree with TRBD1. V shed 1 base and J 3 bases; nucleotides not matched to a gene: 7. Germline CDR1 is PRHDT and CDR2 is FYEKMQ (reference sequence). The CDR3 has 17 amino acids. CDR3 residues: CASSLAGQGYGGNTIYF. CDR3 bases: TGTGCCAGCAGCTTAGCGGGACAGGGATACGGTGGAAACACCATATATTTT.

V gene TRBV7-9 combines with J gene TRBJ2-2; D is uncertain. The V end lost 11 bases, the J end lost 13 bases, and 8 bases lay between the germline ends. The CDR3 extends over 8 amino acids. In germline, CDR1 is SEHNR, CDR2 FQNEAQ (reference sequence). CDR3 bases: TGTGCCCCGTCAGGGCTGTTTTTT. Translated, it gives CAPSGLFF.

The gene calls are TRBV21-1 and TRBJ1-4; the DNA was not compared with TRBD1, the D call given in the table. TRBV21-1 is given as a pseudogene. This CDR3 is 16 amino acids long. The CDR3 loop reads CASSPRGAGENEKLFF. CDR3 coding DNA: TGTGCCAGCAGCCCACGAGGAGCAGGGGAGAATGAAAAACTGTTTTTT.

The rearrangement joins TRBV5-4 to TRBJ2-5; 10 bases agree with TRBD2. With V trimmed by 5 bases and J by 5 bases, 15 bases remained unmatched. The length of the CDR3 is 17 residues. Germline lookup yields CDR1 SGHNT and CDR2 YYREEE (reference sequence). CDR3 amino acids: CASSKGDSGGPRETQYF. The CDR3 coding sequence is TGTGCCAGCAGTAAAGGGGATAGCGGGGGGCCAAGGGAGACCCAGTACTTC. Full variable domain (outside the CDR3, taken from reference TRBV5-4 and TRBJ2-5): ETGVTQSPTHLIKTRGQQVTLRCSSQSGHNTVSWYQQALGQGPQFIFQYYREEENGRGNFPPRFSGLQFPNYSSELNVNALELDDSALYLCASSKGDSGGPRETQYFGPGTRLLVL.

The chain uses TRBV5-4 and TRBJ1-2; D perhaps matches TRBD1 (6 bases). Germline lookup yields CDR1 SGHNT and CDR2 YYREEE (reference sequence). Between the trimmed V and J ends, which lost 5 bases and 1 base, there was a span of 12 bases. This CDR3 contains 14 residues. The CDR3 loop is CASRPGGLNYGYTF. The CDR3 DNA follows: TGTGCCAGCAGACCGGGGGGCCTTAACTATGGCTACACCTTC.

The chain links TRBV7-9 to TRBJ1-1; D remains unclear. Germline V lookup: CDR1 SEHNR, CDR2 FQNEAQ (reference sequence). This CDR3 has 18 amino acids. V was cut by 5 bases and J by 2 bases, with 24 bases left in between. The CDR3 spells CASSHSTLIGDPNTEAFF. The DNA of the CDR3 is TGTGCCAGCAGCCATTCAACCCTCATCGGGGATCCCAACACTGAAGCTTTCTTT.

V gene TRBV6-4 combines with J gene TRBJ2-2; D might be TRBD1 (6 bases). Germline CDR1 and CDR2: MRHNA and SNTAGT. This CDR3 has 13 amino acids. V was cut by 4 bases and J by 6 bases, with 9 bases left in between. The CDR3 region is CASSGQAAGELFF. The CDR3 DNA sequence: TGTGCCAGCAGTGGACAGGCGGCCGGGGAGCTGTTTTTT.

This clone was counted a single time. CDR3 protein: CASSRGGSGNTIYF. The DNA for the CDR3 is TGTGCCAGCAGCCGGGGGGGTTCTGGAAACACCATATATTTT. V and J are TRBV5-4 and TRBJ1-3; D is perhaps TRBD1 (5 bases). This CDR3 is 14 amino acids long. Germline assignment: CDR1 SGHNT and CDR2 YYREEE (reference sequence). The V end was cut by 4 bases, the J end by 1 base, with 9 bases between.

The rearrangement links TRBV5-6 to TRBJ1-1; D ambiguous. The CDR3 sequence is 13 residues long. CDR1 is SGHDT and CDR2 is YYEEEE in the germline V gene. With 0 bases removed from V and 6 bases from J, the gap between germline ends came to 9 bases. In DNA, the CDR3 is TGTGCCAGCAGCTTGGCCGGGTGGCCTGAAGCTTTCTTT. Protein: CASSLAGWPEAFF.

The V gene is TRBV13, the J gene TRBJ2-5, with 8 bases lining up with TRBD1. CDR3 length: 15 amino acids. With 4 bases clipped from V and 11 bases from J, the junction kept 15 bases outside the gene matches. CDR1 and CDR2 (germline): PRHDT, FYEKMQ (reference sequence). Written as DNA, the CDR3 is TGTGCCAGCAGCTCTAAGGGGACAGGACCTCGAATGCAGTACTTC. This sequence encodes CASSSKGTGPRMQYF.

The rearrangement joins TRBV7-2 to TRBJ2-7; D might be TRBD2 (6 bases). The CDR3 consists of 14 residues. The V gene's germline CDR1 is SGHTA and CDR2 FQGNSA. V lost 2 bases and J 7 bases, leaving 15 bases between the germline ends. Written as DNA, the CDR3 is TGTGCCAGCAGCTTAATTCCGGGAGTGACTGAGCAGTACTTC. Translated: CASSLIPGVTEQYF.

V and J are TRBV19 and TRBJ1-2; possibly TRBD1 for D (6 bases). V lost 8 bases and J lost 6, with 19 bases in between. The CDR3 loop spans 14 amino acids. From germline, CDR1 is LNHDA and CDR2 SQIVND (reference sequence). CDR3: CASFGGSLGNGYTF. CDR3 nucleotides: TGTGCCAGTTTTGGGGGCTCGCTGGGGAATGGCTACACCTTC.

CDR3: CASSQGQAINSPLHF. As DNA, the CDR3 is TGTGCCAGCTCACAAGGACAGGCGATTAATTCACCCCTCCACTTT. The genes are TRBV18 and TRBJ1-6, with 7 bases identical to TRBD1. Trimming took 4 bases from V and 6 from J; bases not matched to a gene: 6. This CDR3 has 15 amino acids. CDR1 and CDR2 from the germline V gene are KGHSH and LQKENI.